These 9 T cell receptor beta chains were sequenced from one sample in a study of T cell clonotyping in hematopoietic cell transplantation (dated by TCRdb to about 2021). This sample's time point label indicates: recipient sample about 28 days before transplant, after cytoreduction. Receptor libraries were prepared by the immunoSEQ multiplex PCR assay. TCRdb's version of the immuneACCESS table is confined to in-frame rearrangements and falls short of the full clone set. An unresolved V gene accounts for under half of the shortfall where checked; the remainder is of unknown origin. The sample includes 45,000 to 60,000 clones, with under 90% observed a single time. The ten largest make up about 6% of the sample. This specimen consisted of peripheral blood mononuclear cells, obtained before stem cell transplant. The receptors stem from a man aged 60-69 years with biphenotypic leukemia. Some clones in this sample may be carry-over from other donors' samples.

The J gene is TRBJ2-1, the V gene TRBV7-6; D unresolved. V gave up 2 bases and J gave up 8 bases, with 7 bases separating them. The CDR3 consists of 12 residues. Germline V gene lookup returns CDR1 SGHVS and CDR2 FNYEAQ. The chain's CDR3 is CASSLSGYEQFF. CDR3 nucleotide sequence: TGTGCCAGCAGCTTATCCGGGTATGAGCAGTTCTTC.

This clone appeared a single time. In nucleotides, the CDR3 is TGTGCCAGCAGTCCCTCCGGTCTCAATCAGCCCCAGCATTTT. Encoded protein: CASSPSGLNQPQHF. This rearrangement joins TRBV27 to TRBJ1-5; D is unclear. Trimming took 5 bases from V and 3 from J, leaving 11 bases between them. Per germline, CDR1 MNHEY and CDR2 SMNVEV (reference sequence). The CDR3 totals 14 residues.

The chain couples TRBV5-4 to TRBJ2-5; D is tentatively TRBD1 or TRBD2 (6 bases each). CDR1 is SGHNT, CDR2 YYREEE, per germline (reference sequence). The CDR3 loop spans 16 amino acids. Trimming cost V 4 bases and J 3 bases, with 19 bases left between them. The DNA for the CDR3 is TGTGCCAGCAGCCGAAGGCGGGGTAGGGGGGAAGAGACCCAGTACTTC. Residues: CASSRRRGRGEETQYF.

The chain carries TRBV6-5 and TRBJ2-7; 12 bases are shared with TRBD2. The germline V gene has CDR1 MNHEY and CDR2 SVGAGI. V dropped 7 bases and J dropped 10; count of bases not matched to a gene: 11. CDR3 length: 14 residues. The CDR3 sequence: CASTTLGLAGEQYF. The CDR3, as DNA: TGTGCCAGCACCACTCTGGGACTAGCGGGTGAACAGTACTTC.

The chain employs TRBV7-2 and TRBJ2-5; D perhaps matches TRBD2 (6 bases). The CDR3 loop spans 13 amino acids. The germline V and J ends were trimmed by 6 bases and 5 bases, with 13 bases remaining between them. Germline V gene data show CDR1 as SGHTA and CDR2 as FQGNSA. The CDR3 loop reads CASSMLSGETQYF. The CDR3 bases are TGTGCCAGCAGTATGTTGAGCGGGGAGACCCAGTACTTC.

This chain uses TRBV7-2 with TRBJ1-1; D call uncertain. Germline CDR1 and CDR2: SGHTA and FQGNSA. Trimming stripped 6 bases from V and 5 bases from J, with 16 bases between. The CDR3 length is 14 residues. CDR3 sequence (DNA): TGTGCCAGCAGTTACTCCACCACAACGACTGAAGCTTTCTTT. Protein product: CASSYSTTTTEAFF.

The rearrangement joins TRBV10-3 to TRBJ2-1; D call uncertain. Germline V gene data show CDR1 as ENHRY and CDR2 as SYGVKD. CDR3 size: 12 residues. The V end lost 0 bases, the J end lost 16 bases, and 13 bases lay between the germline ends. CDR3 DNA sequence: TGTGCCATCAGTGAGTCGCCTCGAAATCTATTCTTC. Protein product: CAISESPRNLFF.

This clone came up once. This chain connects TRBV7-3 to TRBJ2-1; 9 nucleotides match TRBD2. V was pared by 5 bases and J by 0 bases, with 8 bases of the junction left unmatched. In germline, CDR1 is SGHTA, CDR2 FQGTGA. This CDR3 has 17 amino acids. The CDR3 DNA sequence: TGTGCCAGCAGCCCGGACCTAGCGGGGAACTCCTACAATGAGCAGTTCTTC. Protein product: CASSPDLAGNSYNEQFF.

The chain recombines TRBV30 with TRBJ2-1; D not certain. This CDR3 spans 10 amino acids. Germline assignment: CDR1 GTSNPN and CDR2 SVGIG (reference sequence). Trimming stripped 6 bases from V and 13 bases from J, with 13 bases between. The CDR3 DNA sequence: TGTGCCTGTGGAATTAGGCCACAGTTCTTC. Protein sequence: CACGIRPQFF.